These 20 T cell receptor beta chains were all obtained from the same sample, sequenced in a study of blood T cell repertoires in COVID-19 (TCRdb year 2020). The method was the immunoSEQ multiplex PCR assay. The source is immuneACCESS, and TCRdb retained only in-frame sequences with V and J called. Part of the clones is not carried over; for the studies checked, unresolved V genes explain less than half of this, and the remainder is unexplained. For this sample the table gives roughly 520,000 clones, of which approximately 87% were detected only once. The top ten clones comprise about 1.7% of the sample. Material for sequencing was PBMCs or T cells enriched from blood (not recorded which). Every receptor here comes from a woman aged 35 to 49 who had recovered from COVID-19.

The genes are TRBV5-6 and TRBJ2-6, with D perhaps matching TRBD2 (6 bases). The CDR3 extends over 16 amino acids. Germline assignment: CDR1 SGHDT and CDR2 YYEEEE. V lost 5 bases, J lost 0 bases, and 12 bases lay in between. The CDR3 region is CASSSGLNSGANVLTF. CDR3 nucleotide sequence: TGTGCCAGCAGTTCGGGACTTAACTCTGGGGCCAACGTCCTGACTTTC.

This clone appeared once. The chain carries TRBV7-2 and TRBJ2-5; 7 bases fit TRBD2. CDR3 length: 15 residues. Losses at the gene ends were 6 bases for V and 5 bases for J; bases not matched to a gene: 12. CDR1 and CDR2 (germline): SGHTA, FQGNSA. CDR3 in DNA: TGTGCCAGCAGTTTCGGAGGCGGGAGATGGGAGACCCAGTACTTC. It translates to CASSFGGGRWETQYF. Full variable domain (missing parts from reference TRBV7-2 and TRBJ2-5): GAGVSQSPSNKVTEKGKDVELRCDPISGHTALYWYRQSLGQGLEFLIYFQGNSAPDKSGLPSDRFSAERTGGSVSTLTIQRTQQEDSAVYLCASSFGGGRWETQYFGPGTRLLVL.

This chain joins TRBV15 and TRBJ2-7; 7 bases map to TRBD2. Germline assignment: CDR1 LNHNV and CDR2 YYDKDF (reference sequence). The CDR3 has 15 residues. Trimming at V came to 4 bases and at J to 1 base, leaving 7 bases not matched to a gene. The CDR3 DNA reads TGTGCCACCAGCATAGTAGCGGGCCTTTCCTACGAGCAGTACTTC. It codes for CATSIVAGLSYEQYF.

V gene TRBV21-1 combines with J gene TRBJ1-3; the D call of TRBD1 is as the table states it, not checked on the DNA. TRBV21-1 is given as a pseudogene. The CDR3 covers 13 residues. CDR3 in amino acids: CARRQISGNTIYF. CDR3 in DNA: TGTGCCAGGAGACAAATCTCTGGAAACACCATATATTTT.

The table lists this clone with a count of one. This sequence joins TRBV5-1 and TRBJ2-7; perhaps TRBD2 as D (5 bases). The V and J ends lost 6 bases and 1 base respectively, with 17 bases between them. This CDR3 contains 15 residues. In germline, CDR1 is SGHRS, CDR2 YFSETQ. DNA of the CDR3: TGCGCCAGCACTCTGGGGTTCGGGAAGTCCTACGAGCAGTACTTC. This codes for CASTLGFGKSYEQYF.

The chain joins TRBV18 to TRBJ1-1, with a possible D match to TRBD1 (6 bases). V was clipped by 3 bases and J by 4 bases, with 9 bases between them. Per the germline V gene, CDR1 is KGHSH and CDR2 is LQKENI. The length of the CDR3 is 13 residues. The chain's CDR3 is CASSPVQGTEAFF. In DNA, the CDR3 is TGTGCCAGCTCACCTGTACAGGGCACTGAAGCTTTCTTT.

This clone was picked up one time. The chain recombines TRBV6-5 with TRBJ2-7, with a tentative D call TRBD1 (5 bases). Germline values: CDR1 MNHEY, CDR2 SVGAGI. There are 12 residues in the CDR3. The V and J ends lost 8 bases and 1 base respectively, with 9 bases between them. The CDR3 bases are TGTGCCAGCCTGCAGGGTTCCTACGAGCAGTACTTC. Its translation is CASLQGSYEQYF.

This clone was detected once. The chain recombines TRBV14 with TRBJ2-1; tentative D call: TRBD1 (10 bases). This CDR3 has 24 amino acids. V lost 4 bases and J lost 1, with 38 bases in between. The germline V gene has CDR1 SGHDN and CDR2 FVKESK. CDR3 sequence: CASSLRLGTGARTSEIYSYNEQFF. The CDR3 bases are TGTGCCAGCAGCCTAAGGCTAGGGACAGGGGCGCGGACTAGCGAGATATATTCCTACAATGAGCAGTTCTTC.

V is TRBV27 and J is TRBJ2-3; no reliable D call. Germline V CDR1 and CDR2: MNHEY, SMNVEV (reference sequence). The V end lost 5 bases, the J end lost 1 base, and 16 bases lay between the germline ends. The CDR3 runs 16 residues. The CDR3 DNA follows: TGTGCCAGCAGTCAAGCCCGCTCCCCCGGCACAGATACGCAGTATTTT. As protein: CASSQARSPGTDTQYF.

The chain is built from TRBV6-2 or TRBV6-3 and TRBJ1-2; 11 bases agree with TRBD1. Germline V gene sequence: CDR1 MNHEY, CDR2 SVGEGT. The V segment lost 6 bases and the J segment 7 bases; nucleotides outside the gene matches: 7. The CDR3 totals 14 residues. The CDR3 protein is CASSNGQGAVGYTF. The CDR3 DNA is TGTGCCAGCAGCAATGGACAGGGGGCGGTTGGCTACACCTTC.

V is TRBV7-9 and J is TRBJ2-6; possibly TRBD1 for D (5 bases). CDR3 length equals 15 residues. Germline assignment: CDR1 SEHNR and CDR2 FQNEAQ (reference sequence). Trimming shortened V by 4 bases and J by 8 bases, and 15 bases separated the two germline ends. CDR3 in DNA: TGTGCCAGCAGCTCGCCGGAAGGGGTTACCAACGTCCTGACTTTC. Translated: CASSSPEGVTNVLTF.

The V call is TRBV9, the J call TRBJ1-1; D might be TRBD1 (5 bases). V shed 3 bases and J shed 0 bases, with 18 bases lying between them. The germline CDR1 and CDR2 sequences are SGDLS and YYNGEE. This CDR3 is built from 17 residues. The CDR3: CASSGRDLTGVNTEAFF. Here the CDR3 DNA reads TGTGCCAGCAGCGGTCGGGACTTAACGGGTGTGAACACTGAAGCTTTCTTT.

This clone was seen just once. The chain links TRBV11-2 to TRBJ1-3, with TRBD1 matching over 12 bases. CDR3 size: 16 residues. Trimming cost V 5 bases and J 4 bases; bases outside gene matches: 6. Germline V gene lookup returns CDR1 SGHAT and CDR2 FQNNGV. The CDR3 DNA reads TGTGCCAGCAGCGTCCTCGGGACAGGGGGCGGAAACACCATATATTTT. Translation gives CASSVLGTGGGNTIYF.

The count of this clone is one. The chain is built from TRBV19 and TRBJ1-5, with 7 bases lining up with TRBD1. The CDR3 totals 14 residues. Germline V lookup: CDR1 LNHDA, CDR2 SQIVND (reference sequence). Losses at the gene ends were 4 bases for V and 7 bases for J; bases not matched to a gene: 7. The DNA for the CDR3 is TGTGCCAGTAGTAAGGGACAGCTCAAACAGCCCCAGCATTTT. Residues: CASSKGQLKQPQHF.

This chain joins TRBV5-5 and TRBJ1-1; TRBD1 might be the D (5 bases). The V end was cut by 7 bases, the J end by 5 bases, with 15 bases between. The CDR3 has 13 amino acids. The germline CDR1 and CDR2 sequences are SGHKS and YYEKEE (reference sequence). CDR3 residues: CASAQEEWTEAFF. CDR3 DNA sequence: TGTGCCAGCGCACAGGAAGAGTGGACTGAAGCTTTCTTT.

The chain uses TRBV7-2 and TRBJ2-2; 11 bases line up with TRBD1. V was clipped by 5 bases and J by 5 bases; unmatched bases: 10. The CDR3 spans 17 residues. The germline V gene encodes CDR1 SGHTA and CDR2 FQGNSA. CDR3 nucleotides: TGTGCCAGCAGCCACCAAAGGGGGACAGGGGGGACCGGGGAGCTGTTTTTT. It specifies CASSHQRGTGGTGELFF.

The chain uses TRBV7-9 and TRBJ1-4; D is unresolved. The CDR3 runs 16 residues. V was clipped by 2 bases and J by 2 bases, with 12 bases between them. Germline assignment: CDR1 SEHNR and CDR2 FQNEAQ (reference sequence). DNA of the CDR3: TGTGCCAGCAGCTTATCGGGAGTGAGGACTAATGAAAAACTGTTTTTT. Translating gives CASSLSGVRTNEKLFF.

The table lists this clone with a count of one. The chain recombines TRBV7-9 with TRBJ1-3; D unresolved. This CDR3 has 16 residues. Germline V lookup: CDR1 SEHNR, CDR2 FQNEAQ (reference sequence). Trimming pared 0 bases from V and 3 bases from J, leaving 12 bases between. The CDR3 sequence: CASSLAAGGFGNTIYF. The CDR3 DNA sequence: TGTGCCAGCAGCTTAGCAGCAGGAGGGTTTGGAAACACCATATATTTT.

The chain joins TRBV24-1 to TRBJ2-3, with D perhaps TRBD2 (7 bases). Between the trimmed V and J ends, which lost 10 bases and 1 base, there was a span of 17 bases. Germline V CDR1 and CDR2: KGHDR, SFDVKD. The CDR3 runs to 15 residues. CDR3 in amino acids: CATSPGGGRTDTQYF. The CDR3 DNA is TGTGCCACATCTCCCGGCGGGGGCCGCACAGATACGCAGTATTTT.

The rearrangement joins TRBV6-5 to TRBJ2-2; unclear D gene. Germline V lookup: CDR1 MNHEY, CDR2 SVGAGI. V was clipped by 6 bases and J by 7 bases, with 15 bases between them. This CDR3 has 14 residues. The CDR3 region has the DNA TGTGCCAGCAGCGGAGTCAGTAGTGTCGGGGAGCTGTTTTTT. This sequence encodes CASSGVSSVGELFF.